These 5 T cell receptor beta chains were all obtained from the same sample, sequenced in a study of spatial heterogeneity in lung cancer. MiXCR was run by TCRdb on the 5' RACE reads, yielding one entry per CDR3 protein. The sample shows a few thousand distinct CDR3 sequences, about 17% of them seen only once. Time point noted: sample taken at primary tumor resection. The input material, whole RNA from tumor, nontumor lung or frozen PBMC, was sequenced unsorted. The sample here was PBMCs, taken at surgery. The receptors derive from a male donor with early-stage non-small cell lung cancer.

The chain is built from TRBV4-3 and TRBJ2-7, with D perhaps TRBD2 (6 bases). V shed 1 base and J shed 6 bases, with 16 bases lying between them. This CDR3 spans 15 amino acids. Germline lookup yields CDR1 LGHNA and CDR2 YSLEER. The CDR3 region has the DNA TGCGCCAGCAGCCAAGTGCATCTAGCGTCGGGCGAGCAGTACTTC. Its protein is CASSQVHLASGEQYF.

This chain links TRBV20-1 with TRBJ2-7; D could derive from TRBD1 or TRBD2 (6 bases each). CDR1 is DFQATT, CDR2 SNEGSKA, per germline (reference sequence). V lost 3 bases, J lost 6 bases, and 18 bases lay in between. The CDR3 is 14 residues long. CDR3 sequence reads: CSARPATGGGEQYF. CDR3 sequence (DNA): TGCAGTGCTAGGCCCGCGACAGGAGGGGGCGAGCAGTACTTC.

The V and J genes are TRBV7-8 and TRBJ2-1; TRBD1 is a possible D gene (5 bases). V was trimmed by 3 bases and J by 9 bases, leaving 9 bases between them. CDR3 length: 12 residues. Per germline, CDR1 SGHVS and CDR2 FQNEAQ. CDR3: CASSFQGVEQFF. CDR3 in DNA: TGTGCCAGCAGCTTTCAGGGTGTTGAGCAGTTCTTC. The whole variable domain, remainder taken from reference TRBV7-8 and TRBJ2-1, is GAGVSQSPRYKVAKRGQDVALRCDPISGHVSLFWYQQALGQGPEFLTYFQNEAQLDKSGLPSDRFFAERPEGSVSTLKIQRTQQEDSAVYLCASSFQGVEQFFGPGTRLTVL.

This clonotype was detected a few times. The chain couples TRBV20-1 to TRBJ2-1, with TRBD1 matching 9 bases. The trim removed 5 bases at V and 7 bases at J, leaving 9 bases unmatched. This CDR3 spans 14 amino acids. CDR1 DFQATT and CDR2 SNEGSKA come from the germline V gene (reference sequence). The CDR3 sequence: CSASDRGGANEQFF. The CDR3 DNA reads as TGCAGTGCTTCGGACAGGGGCGGTGCGAATGAGCAGTTCTTC.

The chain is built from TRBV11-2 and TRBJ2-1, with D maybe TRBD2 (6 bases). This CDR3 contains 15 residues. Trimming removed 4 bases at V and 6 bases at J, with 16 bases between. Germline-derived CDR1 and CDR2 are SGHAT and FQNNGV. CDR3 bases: TGTGCCAGCAGCTCGGGACTTCAACCCGCCAATGAGCAGTTCTTC. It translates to CASSSGLQPANEQFF. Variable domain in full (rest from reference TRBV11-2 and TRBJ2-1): EAGVAQSPRYKIIEKRQSVAFWCNPISGHATLYWYQQILGQGPKLLIQFQNNGVVDDSQLPKDRFSAERLKGVDSTLKIQPAKLEDSAVYLCASSSGLQPANEQFFGPGTRLTVL.